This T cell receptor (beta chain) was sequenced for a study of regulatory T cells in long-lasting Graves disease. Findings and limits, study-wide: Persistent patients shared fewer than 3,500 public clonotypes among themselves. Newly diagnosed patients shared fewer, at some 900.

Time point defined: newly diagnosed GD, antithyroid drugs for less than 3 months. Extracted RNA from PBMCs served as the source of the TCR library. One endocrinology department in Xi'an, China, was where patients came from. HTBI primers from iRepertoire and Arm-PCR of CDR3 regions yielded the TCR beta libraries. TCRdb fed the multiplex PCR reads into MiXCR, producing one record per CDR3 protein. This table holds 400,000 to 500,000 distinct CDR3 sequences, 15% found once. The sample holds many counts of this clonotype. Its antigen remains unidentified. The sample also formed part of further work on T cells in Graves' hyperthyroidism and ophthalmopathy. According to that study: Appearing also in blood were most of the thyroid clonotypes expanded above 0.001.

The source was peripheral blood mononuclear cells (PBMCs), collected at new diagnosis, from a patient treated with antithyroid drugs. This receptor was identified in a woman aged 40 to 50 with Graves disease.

CDR3 residues: CASGWDSVAGYTF. The CDR3 DNA follows: TGTGCCAGCGGGTGGGATTCAGTGGCTGGCTACACCTTC. This sequence joins TRBV12-3 or TRBV12-4 and TRBJ1-2, with no clear D. The CDR3 is 13 amino acids. Trimming stripped 8 bases from V and 7 bases from J, with 17 bases between.